This passage covers 6 T cell receptor beta chains from one sample sequenced in a study of identical twins. TCRdb re-analysed the 5' RACE reads in MiXCR, keeping a single row per CDR3 protein. The sample consists of about 1.7 million distinct CDR3 sequences, about 32% of them appearing once. The sample was cord blood. The source of these receptors is a newborn girl in good health.

The chain links TRBV5-1 to TRBJ2-4; maybe TRBD1 (6 bases). The J call may be wrong; the DNA end is better matched by TRBJ2-7. The V gene's germline CDR1 is SGHRS and CDR2 YFSETQ. The CDR3 spans 14 residues. CDR3 nucleotides: TGCGCCAGCAGCTCCGGACAGTCCCCCCACGAGCAGTACTTC. Amino acid sequence: CASSSGQSPHEQYF.

This clonotype has a handful of counts. The chain employs TRBV12-3 or TRBV12-4 and TRBJ1-5; 8 bases are a match to TRBD1. Trimming took 6 bases from V and 1 from J; bases not matched to a gene: 11. This CDR3 is 17 amino acids long. The CDR3 is CASSFNPGQESNQPQHF. The CDR3 nucleotides are TGTGCCAGCAGCTTTAACCCGGGACAGGAGAGCAATCAGCCCCAGCATTTT.

This chain joins TRBV7-2 and TRBJ2-7; D call uncertain. Trimming removed 1 base at V and 7 bases at J, with 17 bases between. The germline CDR1 and CDR2 sequences are SGHTA and FQGNSA. The CDR3 consists of 15 residues. CDR3 residues: CASSLDLVSYNEQYF. CDR3 DNA sequence: TGTGCCAGCAGCTTAGATCTAGTTTCCTACAATGAGCAGTACTTC.

This clonotype was observed a handful of times. The CDR3 nucleotides read TGCGCCAGCAGCCCAAGACTAGCGGGCCCAACTACGCACGAGCAGTACTTC. This gives the protein CASSPRLAGPTTHEQYF. V is TRBV5-1 and J is TRBJ2-7; 10 nucleotides align to TRBD2. After removal of 4 bases from V and 5 bases from J, the junction contained 15 bases not matched to a gene. The CDR3 consists of 17 residues. Germline V gene lookup returns CDR1 SGHRS and CDR2 YFSETQ.

The table lists this clonotype with a few counts. The chain recombines TRBV27 with TRBJ1-5; maybe TRBD1 (5 bases). CDR1 MNHEY and CDR2 SMNVEV come from the germline V gene (reference sequence). V dropped 5 bases and J dropped 5 bases, with 19 bases sitting between them. The CDR3 extends over 16 amino acids. The DNA of the CDR3 is TGTGCCAGCAGTCCGGGACTCATCCTGGGAGATCAGCCCCAGCATTTT. Translated, it gives CASSPGLILGDQPQHF.

J is TRBJ1-5 and V is TRBV4-1; no definite D call. V dropped 1 base and J dropped 1 base, with 8 bases sitting between them. The CDR3 is made up of 15 amino acids. Germline CDR1 MGHRA, CDR2 YSYEKL. This CDR3 reads CASSQVAVSNQPQHF. Written as DNA, the CDR3 is TGCGCCAGCAGCCAAGTGGCGGTCAGCAATCAGCCCCAGCATTTT.